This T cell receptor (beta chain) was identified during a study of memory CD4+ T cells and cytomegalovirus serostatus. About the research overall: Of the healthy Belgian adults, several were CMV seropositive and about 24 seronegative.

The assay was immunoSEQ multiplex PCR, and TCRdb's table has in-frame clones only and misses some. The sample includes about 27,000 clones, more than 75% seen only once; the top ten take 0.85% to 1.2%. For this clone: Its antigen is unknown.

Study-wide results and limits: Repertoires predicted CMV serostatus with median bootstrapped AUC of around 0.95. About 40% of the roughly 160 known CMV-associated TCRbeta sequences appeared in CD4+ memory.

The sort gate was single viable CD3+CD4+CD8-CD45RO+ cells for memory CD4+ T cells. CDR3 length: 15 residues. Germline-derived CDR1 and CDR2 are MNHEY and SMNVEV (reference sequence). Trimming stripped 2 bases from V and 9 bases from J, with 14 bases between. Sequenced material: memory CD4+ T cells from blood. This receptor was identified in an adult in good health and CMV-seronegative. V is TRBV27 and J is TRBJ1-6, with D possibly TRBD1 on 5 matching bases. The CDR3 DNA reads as TGTGCCAGCAGTTTAAGTCGGGGGTTTGGTTCACCCCTCCACTTT. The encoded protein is CASSLSRGFGSPLHF.